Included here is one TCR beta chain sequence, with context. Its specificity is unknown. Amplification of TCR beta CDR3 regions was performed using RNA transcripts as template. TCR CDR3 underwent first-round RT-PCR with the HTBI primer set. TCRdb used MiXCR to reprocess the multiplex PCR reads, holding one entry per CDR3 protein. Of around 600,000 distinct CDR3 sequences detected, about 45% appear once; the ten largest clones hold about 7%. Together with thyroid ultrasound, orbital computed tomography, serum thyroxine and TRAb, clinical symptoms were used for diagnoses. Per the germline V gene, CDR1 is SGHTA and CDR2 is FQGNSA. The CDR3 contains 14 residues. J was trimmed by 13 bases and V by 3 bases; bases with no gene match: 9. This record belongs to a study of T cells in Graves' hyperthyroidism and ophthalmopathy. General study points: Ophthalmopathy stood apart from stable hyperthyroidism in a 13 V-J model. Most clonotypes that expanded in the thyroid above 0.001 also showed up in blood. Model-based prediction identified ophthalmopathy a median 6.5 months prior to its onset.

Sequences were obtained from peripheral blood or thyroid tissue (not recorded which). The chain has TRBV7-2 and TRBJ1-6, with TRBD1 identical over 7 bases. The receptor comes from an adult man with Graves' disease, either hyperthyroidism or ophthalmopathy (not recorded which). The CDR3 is CASSFRGTDQPLHF. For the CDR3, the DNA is TGTGCCAGCAGCTTCCGGGGGACAGATCAGCCCCTCCACTTT.